This T cell receptor beta chain was observed in a study of control samples from healthy donors and cancer patients (dated by TCRdb to 2019 to 2021). There are 14 amino acids in the CDR3, from cysteine to phenylalanine inclusive. The DNA shown is the 42-base CDR3, in frame from base 1. The V end gives up 8 bases and the J end 8 bases, leaving 8 bases in the junction not matched to a gene. CDR1 is given as MNHEY and CDR2 as SVGAGI, both from the germline V gene. Libraries were made using the immunoSEQ multiplex PCR assay. TCRdb carries this immuneACCESS record with in-frame sequences only. Its versions omit some clonotypes, under half of them owing to an unresolved V gene in the studies checked, with the rest unexplained. The sample includes about 250,000 clones, with about four fifths observed a single time. The top ten constitute roughly 14% of the sample. In regard to this clone: Its antigen target is currently unknown. No base qualities exist here, and no much larger clone lies one base off it.

Sequencing used PBMCs. The clonotype comes from a woman in her sixties or seventies with lung cancer. The chain is encoded by TRBV6-5 joined to TRBJ1-6; TRBD1 agrees with 8 junctional bases. The DNA sequence is TGTGCCAGCCGGACAGGGTTTTCTGATTCACCCCTCCACTTT. This codes for CASRTGFSDSPLHF.